The 25 T cell receptor beta chains below come from one sample, sequenced in a study of T cells in Graves' hyperthyroidism and ophthalmopathy. The investigators amplified TCR beta CDR3 regions from RNA transcripts. Researchers ran a first-round RT-PCR on the TCR CDR3 using the HTBI primer set. TCRdb re-derived calls from the multiplex PCR reads in MiXCR, one entry per CDR3 protein. The data show some 510,000 distinct CDR3 sequences, with 20% to 25% seen just once and more than 25% held by the top ten. Sequences were obtained from blood. The receptors shown here come from a man younger than 35 with Graves' hyperthyroidism.

This clonotype was counted between two and nine times. The chain recombines TRBV4-1 with TRBJ2-7; D is possibly TRBD1 or TRBD2 (5 bases each). V was pared by 0 bases and J by 4 bases, with 13 bases between. CDR3 length: 15 residues. CDR1 and CDR2 (germline): MGHRA, YSYEKL. CDR3 in DNA: TGCGCCAGCAGCCAAGACCCTGGGACGCCTTACGAGCAGTACTTC. This encodes CASSQDPGTPYEQYF.

The chain combines TRBV7-9 with TRBJ2-5; no clear D. Germline V gene lookup returns CDR1 SEHNR and CDR2 FQNEAQ (reference sequence). Trimming cost V 0 bases and J 3 bases, with 8 bases left between them. This CDR3 comprises 14 residues. In DNA, the CDR3 is TGTGCCAGCAGCTTAGCAGGAATTGAAGAGACCCAGTACTTC. It specifies CASSLAGIEETQYF.

V usage is TRBV14 and J usage is TRBJ2-5; D is unclear. Germline V CDR1 and CDR2: SGHDN, FVKESK. Trimming removed 3 bases from V and 7 bases from J, with 12 bases in between. The CDR3 is made up of 13 amino acids. CDR3 nucleotide sequence: TGTGCCAGCAGCCAGGGGATGATAGGGACCCAGTACTTC. Encoded protein: CASSQGMIGTQYF.

This clonotype was seen more than once but under ten times. The genes are TRBV19 and TRBJ1-5; D gene unclear. The CDR3 runs 15 residues. Germline V gives CDR1 LNHDA, CDR2 SQIVND (reference sequence). With 5 bases removed from V and 6 bases from J, the gap between germline ends came to 17 bases. CDR3 sequence reads: CASSPWGDGRQPQHF. CDR3 in DNA: TGTGCCAGTAGTCCCTGGGGAGACGGGCGTCAGCCCCAGCATTTT. Full variable domain (missing parts from reference TRBV19 and TRBJ1-5): DGGITQSPKYLFRKEGQNVTLSCEQNLNHDAMYWYRQDPGQGLRLIYYSQIVNDFQKGDIAEGYSVSREKKESFPLTVTSAQKNPTAFYLCASSPWGDGRQPQHFGDGTRLSIL.

In its sample, this clonotype was seen many times. J is TRBJ1-2 and V is TRBV6-5; 7 bases line up with TRBD1. Trimming cost V 7 bases and J 8 bases; bases outside gene matches: 10. Germline CDR1 is MNHEY and CDR2 is SVGAGI. The length of the CDR3 is 13 residues. CDR3 DNA: TGTGCCAGCACCCCCGCCAGGGGGAACGGCTACACCTTC. It specifies CASTPARGNGYTF.

The CDR3 loop reads CSARIGSSYEQYF. For the CDR3, the DNA is TGCAGTGCTAGAATCGGGAGCTCCTACGAGCAGTACTTC. V is TRBV20-1 and J is TRBJ2-7; tentatively, D is TRBD2 (6 bases). CDR1 and CDR2 from the germline V gene are DFQATT and SNEGSKA (reference sequence). V shed 2 bases and J shed 0 bases, with 8 bases lying between them. This CDR3 comprises 13 residues.

This clonotype occurred many times. The chain couples TRBV9 to TRBJ2-7; possibly TRBD2 for D (6 bases). Trimming stripped 0 bases from V and 6 bases from J, with 13 bases between. Germline-derived CDR1 and CDR2 are SGDLS and YYNGEE. This CDR3 is built from 14 residues. The CDR3 DNA reads as TGTGCCAGCAGCGTAGAGGCGGGGCAGGGCGAGCAGTACTTC. Translated: CASSVEAGQGEQYF.

This clonotype has more than one count but fewer than ten. This sequence joins TRBV3-1 and TRBJ2-5, with TRBD2 as a possible D gene (6 bases). The germline V gene encodes CDR1 LGHDT and CDR2 YNNKEL (reference sequence). V lost 3 bases and J lost 3, with 17 bases in between. The CDR3 extends over 16 amino acids. CDR3 loop: CASSQSRGPGEETQYF. CDR3 nucleotide sequence: TGTGCCAGCAGCCAGTCCCGAGGGCCGGGAGAAGAGACCCAGTACTTC.

In this sample, this clonotype turned up many times. This chain uses TRBV4-2 with TRBJ2-7; no reliable D call. CDR3 length: 14 residues. V was cut by 0 bases and J by 6 bases, with 12 bases left in between. Germline values: CDR1 LGHNA, CDR2 YNFKEQ. The CDR3 loop reads CASSQEKQATEQYF. Here the CDR3 DNA reads TGTGCCAGCAGCCAAGAGAAGCAGGCAACCGAGCAGTACTTC.

This clonotype was detected many times. The chain combines TRBV2 with TRBJ2-7, with 9 bases identical to TRBD1. The V gene end was trimmed by 4 bases and the J gene end by 5 bases; junction bases not matched to a gene: 6. The CDR3 contains 14 residues. Germline CDR1 SNHLY, CDR2 FYNNEI. CDR3 nucleotides: TGTGCCAGCAGTGTCGGACAGGGGTCGAACGAGCAGTACTTC. This encodes CASSVGQGSNEQYF.

Only a few counts were recorded for this clonotype. This sequence joins TRBV19 and TRBJ1-5; D unclear. Germline V lookup: CDR1 LNHDA, CDR2 SQIVND (reference sequence). Trimming took 3 bases from V and 7 from J, leaving 10 bases between them. The CDR3 consists of 13 residues. CDR3: CASSIGAEQPQHF. The CDR3 DNA is TGTGCCAGTAGTATCGGAGCGGAGCAGCCCCAGCATTTT.

This clonotype was recorded at least ten times. The J gene is TRBJ1-3, the V gene TRBV15, with a tentative D call TRBD1 (5 bases). CDR3 length equals 15 residues. V was trimmed by 4 bases and J by 7 bases, leaving 17 bases between them. Germline CDR1 is LNHNV and CDR2 is YYDKDF (reference sequence). The CDR3 loop reads CATSTAGKRGNTIYF. The CDR3 DNA follows: TGTGCCACCAGCACGGCAGGGAAGAGAGGGAACACCATATATTTT. The full variable domain, completed using reference TRBV15 and TRBJ1-3, is DAMVIQNPRYQVTQFGKPVTLSCSQTLNHNVMYWYQQKSSQAPKLLFHYYDKDFNNEADTPDNFQSRRPNTSFCFLDIRSPGLGDTAMYLCATSTAGKRGNTIYFGEGSWLTVV.

Concerning this clonotype: A junction end diverges from the germline sequence, so it may reflect a read error. The chain links TRBV7-7 to TRBJ2-5; D is undetermined. The CDR3 is 16 residues long. Germline CDR1 and CDR2: SSHAT and FNYEAQ (reference sequence). The CDR3 loop reads CASSLDGQAYQETQYF. The CDR3 DNA sequence: TGTGCTAGCAGCTTAGATGGGCAGGCGTACCAAGAGACCCAGTACTTC.

This rearrangement joins TRBV27 to TRBJ1-5; D uncertain. The CDR3 has 14 residues. V was trimmed by 3 bases and J by 3 bases, leaving 9 bases between them. Germline CDR1 MNHEY, CDR2 SMNVEV (reference sequence). CDR3 in amino acids: CASSFGRNNQPQHF. The CDR3 coding sequence is TGTGCCAGCAGTTTCGGACGGAACAATCAGCCCCAGCATTTT.

This clonotype was detected ten times or more. This chain joins TRBV28 and TRBJ2-4, with 9 bases lining up with TRBD1. J lost 0 bases, V lost 8 bases, and 14 bases had no gene match. The length of the CDR3 is 18 residues. Germline CDR1 is MDHEN and CDR2 is SYDVKM. DNA of the CDR3: TGTGCCAGCTCCCGGACAGGGGAAACTCAACTAGCCAAAAACATTCAGTACTTC. Translating gives CASSRTGETQLAKNIQYF.

This clonotype has more than one count but fewer than ten. This sequence joins TRBV7-9 and TRBJ1-2; possibly TRBD1 for D (5 bases). Trimming shortened V by 7 bases and J by 7 bases, and 22 bases separated the two germline ends. The V gene's germline CDR1 is SEHNR and CDR2 FQNEAQ (reference sequence). The CDR3 is 15 amino acids. CDR3 amino acids: CASTQTGRGVLGYTF. Here the CDR3 DNA reads TGTGCCAGCACCCAAACCGGACGGGGGGTCCTTGGCTACACCTTC.

The J gene is TRBJ2-5, the V gene TRBV4-1; 13 nucleotides match TRBD2. Germline V lookup: CDR1 MGHRA, CDR2 YSYEKL. Trimming removed 1 base from V and 6 bases from J; junction bases left unmatched: 11. The CDR3 runs 18 residues. CDR3 sequence reads: CASSQVGTSGELGKTQYF. CDR3 nucleotides: TGCGCCAGCAGCCAAGTCGGGACTAGCGGGGAGCTGGGGAAGACCCAGTACTTC.

This clonotype was seen many times. CDR3 residues: CASSRGPPFSGNTIYF. The DNA of the CDR3 is TGTGCCAGCAGTCGGGGACCGCCGTTCTCTGGAAACACCATATATTTT. The J gene is TRBJ1-3, the V gene TRBV12-3 or TRBV12-4; TRBD1 is a possible D gene (5 bases). This CDR3 has 16 amino acids. Trimming took 5 bases from V and 0 from J, leaving 14 bases between them.

This clonotype was detected ten times or more. The V and J genes are TRBV5-1 and TRBJ2-2, with TRBD1 matching 10 bases. The CDR3 runs 15 residues. The V segment lost 0 bases and the J segment 6 bases; nucleotides outside the gene matches: 2. Germline V gives CDR1 SGHRS, CDR2 YFSETQ. CDR3 bases: TGCGCCAGCAGCTTGGAGGGACAGGGGTCCGGGGAGCTGTTTTTT. Translation gives CASSLEGQGSGELFF.

This clonotype appeared many times. This rearrangement joins TRBV6-5 to TRBJ2-7; 9 nucleotides agree with TRBD1. V shed 4 bases, J shed 5 bases, and the junction held 6 bases outside the gene matches. CDR1 and CDR2 (germline): MNHEY, SVGAGI. The CDR3 is 14 amino acids. CDR3 DNA: TGTGCCAGCAGTTGGACAGGGGATCTCAACGAGCAGTACTTC. Translated, it gives CASSWTGDLNEQYF.

There are many counts of this clonotype. The V call is TRBV6-1, the J call TRBJ1-1; tentative D call: TRBD1 (5 bases). Germline CDR1 and CDR2: MNHNS and SASEGT. This CDR3 has 16 amino acids. V was pared by 8 bases and J by 5 bases, with 24 bases between. The CDR3 sequence: CASGSLQWGIGTEAFF. DNA for the CDR3: TGTGCCAGCGGGAGCCTACAATGGGGGATCGGGACTGAAGCTTTCTTT.

This clonotype was counted many times. V usage is TRBV2 and J usage is TRBJ1-5; D is unclear. Germline CDR1 and CDR2: SNHLY and FYNNEI. The CDR3 contains 13 residues. V was trimmed by 4 bases and J by 2 bases, leaving 6 bases between them. The CDR3 sequence is CASSGGGNQPQHF. The CDR3 nucleotides are TGTGCCAGCAGTGGGGGAGGCAATCAGCCCCAGCATTTT.

The chain recombines TRBV6-1 with TRBJ1-1; D is unresolved. This CDR3 is 16 amino acids long. Germline assignment: CDR1 MNHNS and CDR2 SASEGT. Trimming stripped 5 bases from V and 1 base from J, with 17 bases between. CDR3: CASSPAVTHGNTEAFF. CDR3 in DNA: TGTGCCAGCAGTCCCGCGGTGACACACGGGAACACTGAAGCTTTCTTT.

This clonotype was detected ten times or more. V is TRBV10-3 and J is TRBJ1-3; no firm D call. The germline CDR1 and CDR2 sequences are ENHRY and SYGVKD. V lost 0 bases to trimming and J lost 6 bases, with 15 bases between them. This CDR3 region has 16 residues. CDR3 coding DNA: TGTGCCATCAGTGAGTCAGGCGTCGCAGGAATAAACACCATATATTTT. Its protein is CAISESGVAGINTIYF.

This clonotype was seen many times. The CDR3 nucleotides are TGTGCCAGCAGTTTATCGGTTAGAACAGGGGTTGAAGCTTTCTTT. It yields the protein CASSLSVRTGVEAFF. The gene calls are TRBV28 and TRBJ1-1, with 7 bases matching TRBD1. Germline CDR1 and CDR2: MDHEN and SYDVKM. J was trimmed by 7 bases and V by 1 base; bases with no gene match: 9. This CDR3 is built from 15 residues.